The 12 T cell receptor beta chains below all came from one sample that was sequenced in a study of T-cell reconstitution after alpha-beta-depleted transplantation in children. Preparation of the TCRbeta library was carried out with unique molecular identifiers. TCRdb re-called the PCR reads through MiXCR, storing one row per CDR3 protein. The sample shows over 450,000 distinct CDR3 sequences, about 11% of them seen only once. Sequenced material: PBMCs, taken before TCRalphabeta/CD19-depleted stem cell transplant. The receptors stem from a child aged 2 to 10 with inherited bone marrow failure, due to receive a stem cell transplant.

This clonotype occurred many times. J is TRBJ1-1 and V is TRBV20-1; TRBD1 matches at 10 bases. This CDR3 is built from 15 residues. The V gene end was trimmed by 5 bases and the J gene end by 4 bases; junction bases not matched to a gene: 10. Germline CDR1 DFQATT, CDR2 SNEGSKA (reference sequence). The DNA of the CDR3 is TGCAGTGCTCCCCCCGGGACAGGGGTGGGCACTGAAGCTTTCTTT. Translated: CSAPPGTGVGTEAFF.

About this clonotype: A clone one base away is much larger, so this may be a read error. The rearrangement uses TRBV6-5 and TRBJ2-7; D is ambiguous. Germline loops: CDR1 MNHEY, CDR2 SVGAGI. The CDR3 totals 14 residues. This CDR3 reads CASSYFHGSYEHYF. CDR3 coding DNA: TGTGCCAGCAGTTACTTTCATGGCTCCTACGAGCATTACTTC.

This clonotype has only a few counts. The chain recombines TRBV6-1 with TRBJ1-1; D call uncertain. V lost 6 bases and J 4 bases, leaving 12 bases between the germline ends. The CDR3 totals 13 residues. The germline CDR1 and CDR2 sequences are MNHNS and SASEGT. The CDR3 reads CASRITRGTEAFF. As DNA, the CDR3 is TGTGCCAGCAGGATCACTCGGGGCACTGAAGCTTTCTTT.

This clonotype was seen many times. Here the CDR3 reads CASSLIGDEQYF. The CDR3 DNA sequence: TGTGCCAGCAGTTTAATCGGGGACGAGCAGTACTTC. The V gene is TRBV12-3 or TRBV12-4, the J gene TRBJ2-7, with D possibly being TRBD2 (5 bases). The CDR3 extends over 12 amino acids. The germline V and J ends were trimmed by 2 bases and 5 bases, with 7 bases remaining between them.

This clonotype was recorded many times. This chain links TRBV12-3 or TRBV12-4 with TRBJ2-1; D gene ambiguous. This CDR3 comprises 15 residues. V gave up 5 bases and J gave up 0 bases, with 11 bases separating them. The CDR3 DNA reads as TGTGCCAGCAGTCAATTTCTAAGCTCCTACAATGAGCAGTTCTTC. It codes for CASSQFLSSYNEQFF.

A few counts support this clonotype. Possible read error: a much larger clone is one base away. The V gene is TRBV28, the J gene TRBJ1-5, with D perhaps TRBD1 (5 bases). The CDR3 spans 12 residues. The V end lost 4 bases, the J end lost 4 bases, and 5 bases lay between the germline ends. Germline CDR1 and CDR2: MDHEN and SYDVKM. The CDR3 region is CASSYRNQPQHF. In nucleotides, the CDR3 is TGTGCCAGCAGTTACAGGAATCAGCCCCAGCATTTT.

Note on this clonotype: A clone one base away is much larger, so this may be a read error. The V and J genes are TRBV12-3 or TRBV12-4 and TRBJ1-5; D is perhaps TRBD1 (6 bases). V was clipped by 11 bases and J by 5 bases, with 19 bases between them. CDR3 length equals 14 residues. Here the CDR3 DNA reads TGTGCCGCGGGGCAGGGGAGTGGGGATCAGCCCCAGCATTTT. Translation gives CAAGQGSGDQPQHF.

This clonotype has at least ten counts. The J gene is TRBJ2-7, the V gene TRBV2, with a tentative D call TRBD1 (6 bases). V lost 7 bases, J lost 4 bases, and 14 bases lay in between. The germline V gene has CDR1 SNHLY and CDR2 FYNNEI. The CDR3 has 13 amino acids. DNA for the CDR3: TGTGCCAGCAATCCCCAAGGACAGTACGAGCAGTACTTC. Its protein product is CASNPQGQYEQYF.

This clonotype was detected once. This clone may be a read error of a much larger clone one base away. The chain has TRBV4-3 and TRBJ2-2; the match to TRBD2 covers 9 bases. The CDR3 spans 16 residues. In germline, CDR1 is LGHNA, CDR2 YSLEER. The trim removed 0 bases at V and 6 bases at J, leaving 5 bases unmatched. The CDR3 here is CASSQEPSGIAGELFF. CDR3 nucleotides: TGCGCCAGCAGCCAAGAGCCTAGCGGGATTGCCGGGGAGCTGTTTTTT.

In its sample, this clonotype was seen once. This may be a read error: a much more frequent sequence differs by one nucleotide. The DNA for the CDR3 is TGTGCCAGCACCCCGCTGGGCCCGCCGTACAATGAGCAGTTCTTC. Protein product: CASTPLGPPYNEQFF. This rearrangement joins TRBV6-1 to TRBJ2-1, with no clear D. This CDR3 is 15 amino acids long. Trimming cost V 7 bases and J 4 bases, with 17 bases left between them. From germline, CDR1 is MNHNS and CDR2 SASEGT.

At least ten counts were recorded for this clonotype. The V call is TRBV12-3 or TRBV12-4, the J call TRBJ2-2, with TRBD2 matching 13 bases. The CDR3 extends over 16 amino acids. With V trimmed by 6 bases and J by 7 bases, 8 bases remained unmatched. CDR3 residues: CASRTGLAGVGGELFF. CDR3 sequence (DNA): TGTGCCAGCAGGACCGGACTAGCGGGAGTTGGCGGGGAGCTGTTTTTT.

In its sample, this clonotype was seen many times. J is TRBJ2-7 and V is TRBV5-5; D might be TRBD1 or TRBD2, each matching 5 bases. Germline lookup yields CDR1 SGHKS and CDR2 YYEKEE (reference sequence). V lost 0 bases to trimming and J lost 3 bases, with 19 bases between them. This CDR3 has 17 residues. This CDR3 is CASSLGGTADPFYEQYF. CDR3 DNA sequence: TGTGCCAGCAGCTTGGGGGGGACGGCGGATCCTTTCTACGAGCAGTACTTC.